The sequence of this T cell receptor beta chain was determined in a study of human T cells and chemical hapten exposure. TCRdb reprocessed the RACE reads via MiXCR and lists one record per CDR3 protein. Of a few hundred thousand distinct CDR3 sequences in the sample, more than 5% were seen once. Study observations and caveats: PT1 expanded TCR counts and patch test score were linked, and their correlation was positive.

This clonotype showed up just a few times. The antigen remains unidentified. As to time point: patch test 2, 6 weeks after DPC sensitization. Treatment meaning: therapeutic diphenylcyclopropenone sensitization with weekly scalp DPC. The CDR3 contains 15 residues. V was clipped by 0 bases and J by 6 bases, with 14 bases between them. From germline, CDR1 is MNHEY and CDR2 SMNVEV (reference sequence). This chain uses TRBV27 with TRBJ1-2; the D gene is possibly TRBD1 (6 bases). Sample: whole blood, taken in connection with sensitization to the hapten diphenylcyclopropenone (DPC). This clonotype was obtained from a woman aged 18-29 years with alopecia areata. Some clones in this sample may be carry-over from other donors' samples. The CDR3 DNA reads TGTGCCAGCAGTTTATCACCCACAGGGTTACATGGCTACACCTTC. Translation: CASSLSPTGLHGYTF.